The text below deals with one T cell receptor beta chain. The antigen this receptor binds is unknown. There are no base qualities to consult, and no much larger clone falls within one base. The CDR3 measures 15 amino acids from cysteine to phenylalanine. This entry keeps only the CDR3 DNA: 45 bases, framed from base 1. For this chain, trimming is 3 bases at the V end and 5 bases at the J end, and the number of junction bases without a gene match is 8. According to the germline V gene, CDR1 reads KGHSH and CDR2 reads LQKENI. TCRbeta CDR3 regions were amplified from genomic DNA by means of the immunoSEQ Assay, a bias-controlled multiplex PCR. The published analysis was carried out like this. The number of nucleated cells in each sample was estimated by amplification of reference gene primers within the assay. Sequence reads were collapsed and filtered to measure the absolute abundance of every unique TCRbeta CDR3 rearrangement. Productive Simpson clonality was computed per sample as the square root of Simpson's diversity index over productive rearrangements. The clones in this table, taken by TCRdb from immuneACCESS, are in-frame only. Not every clone is retained; where verified, under half of the shortfall comes from an unresolved V gene, and the cause of the rest is unknown. The D gene and trimming were derived from the DNA, and the V and J assignments and clone size from that table. Counted in this sample were some 170,000 clones; 70% to 85% of them appeared once. Roughly 15% of the sample is taken by the ten largest.

This specimen comes from a study of blood T cell repertoires in COVID-19 (TCRdb year 2020). Study-wide context: Collaborator samples came from the United States, Italy and Spain and covered acute and convalescent phases of COVID-19. Where available, HLA class I and class II types were taken from metadata supplied by the sample provider and were not determined by assay-based typing. The repertoires were made available in a free public database intended to serve as a resource for research on the immune response to SARS-CoV-2. Deeply sampled blood TCRbeta repertoires from subjects exposed to, actively infected with, or recovered from COVID-19 were included in the dataset. The prospective study material was composed of cDNA or gDNA derived from T cells, B-cell-depleted T cells, or PBMCs. A de-identified subject ID, COVID-19 status, age in years and sex were almost always included in the sample metadata. The samples were drawn from two sources: the first 160 participants of the ongoing ImmuneRACE study, and fewer than 1,500 subjects contributed by 6 global collaborators.

What the research found in general, with its limitations: Clinical and demographic metadata were provided uncurated, with the amount varying by source and participant.

Participants in the prospective study were aged 18 to 89 years, lived in 20 to 25 United States geographic areas, and enrolled through a virtual design. In the prospective study, cohorts were assigned on the basis of participant-reported clinical history obtained from a screening survey and a study questionnaire. Recovered participants in ImmuneRACE Cohort 3 were defined as having two consecutive negative NP/OP PCR tests, clearance from a healthcare professional, or resolution of symptoms. In the prospective study, mobile phlebotomists collected whole blood, serum and a nasopharyngeal or oropharyngeal swab from each participant. Prospective study participants could optionally give additional blood draws and questionnaires over an approximately two-month period. Before DNA extraction, prospective study blood samples were shipped either frozen or at room temperature.

This clonotype originated in a man aged 45-60 years who had recovered from COVID-19. The source material was PBMCs or T cells enriched from blood (not recorded which). Recombination connected TRBV18 to TRBJ1-1; TRBD1 lines up with 8 middle nucleotides. The DNA sequence follows: TGTGCCAGCTCACCGCGGACAGGGAGTGATACTGAAGCTTTCTTT. Protein translation: CASSPRTGSDTEAFF. The full variable domain, completed from the reference TRBV18 and TRBJ1-1 proteins outside the CDR3, reads NAGVMQNPRHLVRRRGQEARLRCSPMKGHSHVYWYRQLPEEGLKFMVYLQKENIIDESGMPKERFSAEFPKEGPSILRIQQVVRGDSAAYFCASSPRTGSDTEAFFGQGTRLTVV.